Each of the 2 T cell receptor beta chains below was sequenced from the same sample in a study of T cells in Graves' hyperthyroidism and ophthalmopathy. The investigators amplified TCR beta CDR3 regions from RNA transcripts. First-round RT-PCR with HTBI primers amplified the TCR CDR3 region. TCRdb re-analysed the multiplex PCR reads in MiXCR, keeping a single row per CDR3 protein. The sample has over 450,000 distinct CDR3 sequences, roughly 18% seen once. The source material was blood. All receptors derive from a young woman with Graves' ophthalmopathy.

The V gene is TRBV7-9, the J gene TRBJ2-1; D call uncertain. Trimming cost V 2 bases and J 0 bases, with 8 bases left between them. The CDR3 covers 15 residues. Per germline, CDR1 SEHNR and CDR2 FQNEAQ (reference sequence). The CDR3 loop reads CASSLIHGSYNEQFF. The CDR3 coding sequence is TGTGCCAGCAGCTTAATACATGGCTCCTACAATGAGCAGTTCTTC.

The chain employs TRBV28 and TRBJ2-6, with D possibly being TRBD1 (6 bases). The CDR3 is 15 amino acids. Trimming stripped 3 bases from V and 6 bases from J, with 12 bases between. Germline assignment: CDR1 MDHEN and CDR2 SYDVKM. This chain's CDR3 is CASSFGRQEANVLTF. The CDR3 DNA sequence: TGTGCCAGCAGTTTCGGCCGACAGGAGGCCAACGTCCTGACTTTC. Full variable domain (outside the CDR3, taken from reference TRBV28 and TRBJ2-6): DVKVTQSSRYLVKRTGEKVFLECVQDMDHENMFWYRQDPGLGLRLIYFSYDVKMKEKGDIPEGYSVSREKKERFSLILESASTNQTSMYLCASSFGRQEANVLTFGAGSRLTVL.